The 27 T cell receptor beta chains below were found in one sample sequenced in a study of T cell responses to AZD1222 COVID-19 vaccine. Clones were sequenced by immunoSEQ multiplex PCR, and TCRdb holds only the in-frame ones, with some missing. The table has about 200,000 clones, 85% to 95% seen once. This material consisted of peripheral blood, taken 28 days after the second AZD1222 dose. The origin of the receptors is an adult who received the AZD1222 COVID-19 vaccine.

The rearrangement uses TRBV3-1 (or the pseudogene TRBV3-2) and TRBJ1-1; D gene ambiguous. The CDR3 is 12 residues long. V was shortened by 0 bases and J by 11 bases, with 10 bases between the two germline ends. Germline V gene lookup returns CDR1 LGHDT and CDR2 YNNKEL (reference sequence). CDR3 bases: TGTGCCAGCAGCCAAGATGCCAGAGGGGCTTTCTTT. It is translated as CASSQDARGAFF.

This clone was counted once. V is TRBV3-1 (or the pseudogene TRBV3-2) and J is TRBJ1-6, with D maybe TRBD1 (5 bases). CDR1 is LGHDT and CDR2 is YNNKEL in the germline V gene (reference sequence). V shed 7 bases and J shed 10 bases, with 17 bases lying between them. CDR3 length equals 14 residues. CDR3 sequence reads: CASTPGRYESPLHF. For the CDR3, the DNA is TGTGCCAGCACCCCGGGGCGATATGAGTCACCCCTCCACTTT.

The genes are TRBV5-1 and TRBJ2-2; D may match TRBD1 or TRBD2 (5 bases each). There are 15 residues in the CDR3. CDR1 SGHRS and CDR2 YFSETQ come from the germline V gene. V was cut by 2 bases and J by 4 bases, with 12 bases left in between. CDR3 sequence reads: CASSFEPGPTGELFF. CDR3 in DNA: TGCGCCAGCAGCTTTGAACCGGGACCCACCGGGGAGCTGTTTTTT.

V and J are TRBV28 and TRBJ2-7; D is unresolved. Deletions cut 3 bases from V and 3 bases from J, with 12 bases between. The CDR3 is made up of 14 amino acids. Germline V gene lookup returns CDR1 MDHEN and CDR2 SYDVKM. This CDR3 reads CASSFSRTLYEQYF. DNA for the CDR3: TGTGCCAGCAGTTTTTCTCGTACCCTCTACGAGCAGTACTTC.

The V gene is TRBV28, the J gene TRBJ1-1; D not certain. Trimming took off 3 bases at V and 8 bases at J, with 10 bases between the two ends. CDR1 MDHEN and CDR2 SYDVKM come from the germline V gene. The CDR3 has 12 residues. The CDR3 region has the DNA TGTGCCAGCAGTTTTTTAAAGGGCGAAGCTTTCTTT. Amino acid sequence: CASSFLKGEAFF.

The chain has TRBV5-1 and TRBJ1-5; possible D gene TRBD1, 6 bases. V lost 3 bases, J lost 2 bases, and 9 bases lay in between. The CDR3 runs 14 residues. Germline CDR1 reads SGHRS; CDR2 reads YFSETQ. As DNA, the CDR3 is TGCGCCAGCAGCTCCAGGGGAGGCAATCAGCCCCAGCATTTT. Its translation is CASSSRGGNQPQHF.

This rearrangement joins TRBV7-2 to TRBJ1-2; a weak D match, TRBD1 (6 bases). The CDR3 is made up of 16 amino acids. Germline V CDR1 and CDR2: SGHTA, FQGNSA. The ends were cut back, 4 bases at V and 1 base at J, with 16 bases in the middle. CDR3 residues: CASSYPGDAFNYGYTF. CDR3 nucleotides: TGTGCCAGCAGCTACCCAGGGGACGCATTTAACTATGGCTACACCTTC.

A few counts support this clone. The chain uses TRBV6-2 or TRBV6-3 and TRBJ1-2; the D is unclear. Germline V gene data show CDR1 as MNHEY and CDR2 as SVGEGT. The CDR3 runs 14 residues. The ends were cut back, 2 bases at V and 4 bases at J, with 11 bases in the middle. For the CDR3, the DNA is TGTGCCAGCAGTTACCCCCCCAGGATCTATGGCTACACCTTC. Translation: CASSYPPRIYGYTF.

V gene TRBV2 combines with J gene TRBJ2-1; TRBD2 matches at 9 bases. The V segment lost 4 bases and the J segment 3 bases; nucleotides outside the gene matches: 7. This CDR3 is 16 amino acids long. Germline V gene lookup returns CDR1 SNHLY and CDR2 FYNNEI. The CDR3 is CASSAPERGDYNEQFF. The CDR3 coding sequence is TGTGCCAGCAGTGCCCCAGAGCGGGGGGACTACAATGAGCAGTTCTTC.

This CDR3 is CASSQGPRTTDTQYF. The CDR3 DNA reads TGCGCCAGCAGCCAAGGACCCAGGACCACAGATACGCAGTATTTT. The rearrangement joins TRBV4-3 to TRBJ2-3, with D unresolved. V dropped 1 base and J dropped 2 bases, with 10 bases sitting between them. The CDR3 is 15 amino acids. The germline V gene encodes CDR1 LGHNA and CDR2 YSLEER.

The chain couples TRBV6-2 or TRBV6-3 to TRBJ2-1; TRBD2 agrees at 10 bases. Trimming at V came to 0 bases and at J to 9 bases, leaving 17 bases not matched to a gene. CDR1 MNHEY and CDR2 SVGEGT come from the germline V gene. The CDR3 runs to 19 residues. CDR3 DNA: TGTGCCAGCAGTTACTCGTCCGTACTAGCGGGGCGAACCCTCACTGAGCAGTTCTTC. Protein: CASSYSSVLAGRTLTEQFF.

V usage is TRBV3-1 (or the pseudogene TRBV3-2) and J usage is TRBJ1-5, with D uncertain. The germline V gene has CDR1 LGHDT and CDR2 YNNKEL (reference sequence). The ends were cut back, 0 bases at V and 0 bases at J, with 6 bases in the middle. The CDR3 contains 15 residues. CDR3 sequence: CASSQDADSNQPQHF. CDR3 bases: TGTGCCAGCAGCCAAGATGCGGATAGCAATCAGCCCCAGCATTTT.

The chain uses TRBV4-3 and TRBJ1-1, with 9 bases matching TRBD1. This CDR3 has 16 amino acids. The V segment lost 4 bases and the J segment 1 base; nucleotides outside the gene matches: 7. The germline gives CDR1 LGHNA, CDR2 YSLEER. This chain's CDR3 is CASSPLTGGENTEAFF. CDR3 bases: TGCGCCAGCAGCCCCTTAACAGGGGGCGAGAACACTGAAGCTTTCTTT.

V gene TRBV6-5 combines with J gene TRBJ1-2; 7 bases map to TRBD1. Germline V lookup: CDR1 MNHEY, CDR2 SVGAGI. The J segment lost 3 bases and the V segment lost 6 bases, leaving 7 bases of the junction unmatched. There are 14 residues in the CDR3. DNA of the CDR3: TGTGCCAGCAGCGACAGGGAGTTCGACTATGGCTACACCTTC. Translating gives CASSDREFDYGYTF.

The rearrangement links TRBV11-3 to TRBJ2-5, with 7 bases lining up with TRBD1. The CDR3 is 13 residues long. J was trimmed by 2 bases and V by 5 bases; bases with no gene match: 2. Germline V gene sequence: CDR1 SGHNT, CDR2 YENEEA. The CDR3 DNA is TGTGCCAGCAGCAAACAGGGGCAAGAGACCCAGTACTTC. Translated: CASSKQGQETQYF.

The rearrangement joins TRBV7-8 to TRBJ1-1; perhaps TRBD1 as D (5 bases). Trimming left V 4 bases short and J 6 bases short, with 24 bases between. The V gene's germline CDR1 is SGHVS and CDR2 FQNEAQ. CDR3 size: 17 residues. CDR3: CASSYGGSLNVDAEAFF. The CDR3 DNA sequence: TGTGCCAGCAGCTATGGGGGGAGCCTAAACGTGGATGCTGAAGCTTTCTTT.

The V and J genes are TRBV7-9 and TRBJ1-4, with a possible D match to TRBD1 (6 bases). V lost 5 bases to trimming and J lost 7 bases, with 17 bases between them. The CDR3 covers 15 residues. The V gene's germline CDR1 is SEHNR and CDR2 FQNEAQ (reference sequence). CDR3 in amino acids: CASSPGSSGAEKLFF. CDR3 bases: TGTGCCAGCAGCCCAGGTTCGTCGGGGGCTGAAAAACTGTTTTTT. Filled out from reference TRBV7-9 and TRBJ1-4, the complete variable domain reads DTGVSQNPRHKITKRGQNVTFRCDPISEHNRLYWYRQTLGQGPEFLTYFQNEAQLEKSRLLSDRFSAERPKGSFSTLEIQRTEQGDSAMYLCASSPGSSGAEKLFFGSGTQLSVL.

This rearrangement joins TRBV5-1 to TRBJ1-1, with D hard to call. The germline V gene encodes CDR1 SGHRS and CDR2 YFSETQ. The V and J ends lost 0 bases and 2 bases respectively, with 8 bases between them. The CDR3 runs to 14 residues. CDR3 protein: CASSLARDNTEAFF. DNA of the CDR3: TGCGCCAGCAGCTTGGCCAGAGATAACACTGAAGCTTTCTTT.

This clone was observed a handful of times. The gene calls are TRBV6-6 and TRBJ1-1, with D tentatively TRBD1 (5 bases). The CDR3 has 13 residues. CDR1 is MNHNY and CDR2 is SVGAGI in the germline V gene (reference sequence). The V end lost 2 bases, the J end lost 4 bases, and 8 bases lay between the germline ends. The CDR3 region is CASSYAGATEAFF. In nucleotides, the CDR3 is TGTGCCAGCAGTTACGCCGGGGCCACTGAAGCTTTCTTT.

This clone was recorded once. The rearrangement uses TRBV5-4 and TRBJ1-2; 9 bases map to TRBD1. The CDR3 runs to 14 residues. Germline trimming cut 3 bases from V and 7 bases from J; bases unmatched to any gene: 7. In germline, CDR1 is SGHNT, CDR2 YYREEE (reference sequence). The CDR3 coding sequence is TGTGCCAGCAGCTGGGGACAGGGAGGGTTTGGCTACACCTTC. Protein sequence: CASSWGQGGFGYTF.

The chain links TRBV10-3 to TRBJ2-2, with 8 bases identical to TRBD2. This CDR3 region has 14 residues. Germline assignment: CDR1 ENHRY and CDR2 SYGVKD. The ends lost 8 bases at V and 7 bases at J; junction bases unmatched: 9. The CDR3 here is CAIPRGGADGELFF. CDR3 bases: TGTGCCATCCCTCGGGGGGGAGCGGACGGGGAGCTGTTTTTT.

The genes are TRBV7-3 and TRBJ2-5; no firm D call. The V end lost 5 bases, the J end lost 5 bases, and 18 bases lay between the germline ends. Germline V gene data show CDR1 as SGHTA and CDR2 as FQGTGA. The CDR3 contains 15 residues. CDR3 residues: CASSQRSGSQETQYF. CDR3 nucleotides: TGTGCCAGCAGCCAAAGGTCGGGTTCACAGGAGACCCAGTACTTC. The whole variable domain, filled in from reference TRBV7-3 and TRBJ2-5, reads GAGVSQTPSNKVTEKGKYVELRCDPISGHTALYWYRQSLGQGPEFLIYFQGTGAADDSGLPNDRFFAVRPEGSVSTLKIQRTERGDSAVYLCASSQRSGSQETQYFGPGTRLLVL.

This sequence joins TRBV29-1 and TRBJ1-1, with TRBD1 matching 10 bases. CDR3 size: 15 residues. After removal of 5 bases from V and 0 bases from J, the junction contained 6 bases not matched to a gene. Germline lookup yields CDR1 SQVTM and CDR2 ANQGSEA. CDR3 residues: CSVPGQGRMNTEAFF. For the CDR3, the DNA is TGCAGCGTTCCGGGACAGGGGAGGATGAACACTGAAGCTTTCTTT.

The rearrangement joins TRBV5-5 to TRBJ2-3, with a possible D match to TRBD1 (6 bases). CDR3 length: 13 amino acids. The ends were cut back, 2 bases at V and 6 bases at J, with 10 bases in the middle. Germline CDR1 reads SGHKS; CDR2 reads YYEKEE (reference sequence). The CDR3 region is CASSFSQGDTQYF. CDR3 DNA: TGTGCCAGCAGCTTTTCACAGGGTGATACGCAGTATTTT.

The chain uses TRBV7-2 and TRBJ2-1; D remains unclear. This CDR3 comprises 15 residues. From germline, CDR1 is SGHTA and CDR2 FQGNSA. The ends were cut back, 5 bases at V and 0 bases at J, with 11 bases in the middle. The CDR3 loop reads CASSLIQSSYNEQFF. The CDR3 DNA reads TGTGCCAGCAGCCTTATCCAGAGCTCCTACAATGAGCAGTTCTTC.

The chain links TRBV28 to TRBJ1-2; D gene ambiguous. There are 12 residues in the CDR3. The V end lost 6 bases, the J end lost 8 bases, and 13 bases lay between the germline ends. Germline loops: CDR1 MDHEN, CDR2 SYDVKM. Written as DNA, the CDR3 is TGTGCCAGCAGCCTACCTGTCGGAGGCTACACCTTC. This sequence encodes CASSLPVGGYTF.

V usage is TRBV5-8 and J usage is TRBJ1-5; D is unresolved. Trimming cost V 0 bases and J 3 bases, with 10 bases left between them. The CDR3 runs to 15 residues. Germline V gene sequence: CDR1 SGHTS, CDR2 YDEGEE. The CDR3 coding sequence is TGTGCCAGCAGCTTGGCCATCACAGCCAATCAGCCCCAGCATTTT. Its protein is CASSLAITANQPQHF. The variable domain in full, with the rest retrieved from reference TRBV5-8 and TRBJ1-5, is EAGVTQSPTHLIKTRGQQATLRCSPISGHTSVYWYQQALGLGLQFLLWYDEGEERNRGNFPPRFSGRQFPNYSSELNVNALELEDSALYLCASSLAITANQPQHFGDGTRLSIL.